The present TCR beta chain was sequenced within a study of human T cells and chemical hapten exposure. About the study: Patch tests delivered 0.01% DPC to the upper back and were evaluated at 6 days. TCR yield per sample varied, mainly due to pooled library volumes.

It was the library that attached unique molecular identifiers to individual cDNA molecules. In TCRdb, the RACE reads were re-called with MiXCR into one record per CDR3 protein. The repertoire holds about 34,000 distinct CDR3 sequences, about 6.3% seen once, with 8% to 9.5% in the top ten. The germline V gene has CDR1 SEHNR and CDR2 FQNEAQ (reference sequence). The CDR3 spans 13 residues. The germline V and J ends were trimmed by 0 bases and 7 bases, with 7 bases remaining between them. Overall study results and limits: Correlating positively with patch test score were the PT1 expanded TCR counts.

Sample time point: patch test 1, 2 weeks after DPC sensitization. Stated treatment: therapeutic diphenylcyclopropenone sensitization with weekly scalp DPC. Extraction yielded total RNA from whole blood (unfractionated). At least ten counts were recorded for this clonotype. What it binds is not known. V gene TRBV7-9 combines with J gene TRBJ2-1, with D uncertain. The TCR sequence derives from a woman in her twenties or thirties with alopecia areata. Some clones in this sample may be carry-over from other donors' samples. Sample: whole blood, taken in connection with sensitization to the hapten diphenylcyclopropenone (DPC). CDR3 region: CASSLALENEQFF. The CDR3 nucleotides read TGTGCCAGCAGCTTAGCGCTAGAAAATGAGCAGTTCTTC.